The present TCR beta chain was sequenced within a study of blood T cell repertoires in COVID-19. Across the study: The United States, Italy and Spain supplied acute and convalescent COVID-19 samples.

The germline CDR1 and CDR2 sequences are LGHDT and YNNKEL (reference sequence). Trimming stripped 3 bases from V and 2 bases from J, with 12 bases between. CDR3 length: 15 residues. Method: immunoSEQ multiplex PCR; TCRdb's copy keeps in-frame clones and lacks some. The table has some 150,000 clones, 76% seen once. The clonotype comes from a man aged 55 to 69 with acute or convalescent COVID-19. The specimen was peripheral blood. The chain has TRBV3-1 (or the pseudogene TRBV3-2) and TRBJ2-3; tentative D call: TRBD2 (6 bases). Here the CDR3 reads CASSHGRGLTDTQYF. The CDR3 nucleotides are TGTGCCAGCAGCCATGGACGGGGACTCACAGATACGCAGTATTTT.